This T cell receptor beta chain was captured by sequencing in a study of blood T cell repertoires in COVID-19. Study summary: Samples of COVID-19 (acute and convalescent) were obtained from the United States, Italy and Spain. Nucleic acid was either cDNA or gDNA, and it came from T cells, B-cell-depleted T cells, or PBMCs.

As handled by the study authors: Estimation of nucleated cell counts relied on the amplification of reference gene primers. Clones were read by immunoSEQ multiplex PCR, and TCRdb kept only the in-frame ones, dropping some. That table furnishes V, J and clone size, whereas the DNA furnished D and trimming. The table includes under 250,000 clones, around 86% detected once. CDR3 length: 17 amino acids. Unmatched junction bases numbered 6, after V lost 1 base and J lost 5 bases. Germline lookup yields CDR1 MGHDK and CDR2 SYGVNS. This sequence originates from a man older than 75 with acute or convalescent COVID-19. What was sequenced was peripheral blood. The rearrangement joins TRBV25-1 to TRBJ1-4; 11 bases are shared with TRBD1. CDR3 sequence reads: CASSELGQGGRNEKLFF. In nucleotides, the CDR3 is TGTGCCAGCAGTGAATTGGGACAGGGGGGTCGGAATGAAAAACTGTTTTTT.